This T cell receptor (beta chain) was profiled in a study of metastatic and nonmetastatic thyroid tumors. Looking at the study overall: Repertoires from blood and tumor or nodule tissue of malignant and benign thyroid patients were compared. Broader study findings: When malignant thyroid tumors were compared with benign nodules, TCR beta diversity was reportedly significantly higher in the malignant tumors. This held in both blood and tumor samples.

In the source study's methods: In papillary thyroid cancer, a distant-metastasis classifier was built using CDR3 differences across clinicopathological groups. From the PCR reads, TCRdb re-called clones with MiXCR. These V and J calls originate from TCRdb's pipeline instead of the authors' own analysis. The top ten hold approximately 4.2% of the sample, which has about 24,000 clones, roughly a fifth seen once. The CDR3 spans 16 residues. CDR1 LGHNT and CDR2 FRNRAP come from the germline V gene. With 2 bases removed from V and 6 bases from J, the gap between germline ends came to 20 bases. This clone was seen ten or more times. The antigen remains undetermined. Every patient was untreated before thyroid surgery.

This sequence originates from a male donor with papillary thyroid cancer or a benign thyroid nodule (not recorded which). Some clones in this sample may be carry-over from other donors' samples. Sequencing was done on a sample of blood. This chain joins TRBV12-5 and TRBJ2-7, with unresolved D. CDR3 sequence reads: CASGLPPFRVSREQYF. The CDR3 DNA sequence: TGTGCTAGTGGTTTGCCTCCCTTTAGGGTCTCACGCGAGCAGTACTTC.